This T cell receptor (beta chain) was identified during a study of cytomegalovirus exposure and HLA in healthy donors. As for the study in general: A data release that came early held approximately 92 million unique TCRs from HLA-typed donors. Overall study results and limits: The Asian-associated ancestry cluster reportedly had fewer N-insertions than the 666-donor mean in a later analysis. Prior analysis indicated that the majority of TCR beta V segments exhibited productivity approximately 87% or approximately 30% of the time.

The PCR made use of 60 Vbeta and 13 Jbeta primers. TCRdb's table, derived via immunoSEQ multiplex PCR, lists solely in-frame clones and lacks some. The sample has just over 150,000 clones, approximately 72% seen once; the top ten hold 2% to 2.5%. Germline V CDR1 and CDR2: SNHLY, FYNNEI. Trimming cost V 5 bases and J 1 base, with 13 bases left between them. This CDR3 has 15 amino acids. About this clone itself: The antigen remains unidentified.

The chain uses TRBV2 and TRBJ2-3, with a weak D call TRBD2 (5 bases). Sequenced material: PBMCs. The TCR originated in a female donor in good health and CMV-seronegative. This CDR3 is CASSSRDGGTDTQYF. DNA for the CDR3: TGTGCCAGCAGTAGCCGGGATGGGGGCACAGATACGCAGTATTTT.